Listed below are T cell receptor beta chains from one sample, sequenced in a study of identical twins. TCRdb fed the 5' RACE reads into MiXCR, producing one record per CDR3 protein. Here the sample spans roughly 1,500,000 distinct CDR3 sequences, about 32% being singletons. The sequencing sample was made of cord blood. These receptor sequences come from a newborn girl in good health. CDR3s include the opening cysteine and the closing phenylalanine or tryptophan. Each record gives: clone size, V gene, J gene, D gene, CDR3 protein, CDR3 DNA. D genes are given only for firm matches. Clone sizes are given selectively: once, few, many, or a class where the clone is expanded.

NA	TRBV21-1	TRBJ2-5	NA	CASSKAHQETQYF	TGTGCCAGCAGCAAAGCGCACCAAGAGACCCAGTACTTC
few	TRBV20-1	TRBJ1-4	NA	CSATVPGAGEKLFF	TGCAGTGCTACAGTGCCAGGGGCGGGAGAAAAACTGTTTTTT
few	TRBV18	TRBJ2-7	NA	CASSSGETSSYEQYF	TGTGCCAGCTCATCGGGGGAAACCAGCTCCTACGAGCAGTACTTC
NA	TRBV27	TRBJ1-5	NA	CASSLYGDQPQHF	TGTGCCAGCAGTTTATACGGGGATCAGCCCCAGCATTTT
NA	TRBV10-2	TRBJ1-6	NA	CASSESATYNSPLHF	TGCGCCAGCAGTGAGTCAGCCACTTATAATTCACCCCTCCACTTT
few	TRBV12-1	TRBJ2-3	NA	CASSLPGQGDTDTQYF	TGTGCCAGCAGCCTCCCGGGACAGGGGGACACAGATACGCAGTATTTT
NA	TRBV6-1	TRBJ1-2	TRBD1	CASTWDSLYGYTF	TGTGCCAGCACATGGGACAGCCTCTATGGCTACACCTTC
NA	TRBV10-3	TRBJ1-5	NA	CAISETRGKPQHF	TGTGCCATCAGTGAGACCAGGGGCAAGCCCCAGCATTTT
NA	TRBV7-9	TRBJ2-5	TRBD1	CASSAGQAGRETQYF	TGTGCCAGCAGCGCAGGACAGGCCGGACGGGAGACCCAGTACTTC
NA	TRBV5-1	TRBJ2-1	TRBD2	CASSNSGASYDEQFF	TGCGCCAGCAGCAATAGCGGGGCGTCCTACGATGAGCAGTTCTTC
NA	TRBV27	TRBJ1-1	NA	CASSATSRRTEAFF	TGTGCCAGCAGTGCGACGAGTCGTCGGACTGAAGCTTTCTTT
few	TRBV9	TRBJ2-7	NA	CASSVGQGIYEQYF	TGTGCCAGCAGCGTAGGCCAGGGGATCTACGAGCAGTACTTC
few	TRBV4-1	TRBJ2-1	NA	CASSQKRRGSPGDEQFF	TGCGCCAGCAGCCAAAAACGTCGAGGGAGCCCTGGGGATGAGCAGTTCTTC
NA	TRBV20-1	TRBJ2-7	TRBD2	CSASTRRLAEVNEQYF	TGCAGTGCTAGTACCCGACGACTAGCTGAAGTCAATGAGCAGTACTTC
few	TRBV25-1	TRBJ1-2	NA	CASSEYKIGRGDYGYTF	TGTGCCAGCAGTGAATATAAGATTGGGAGGGGGGACTATGGCTACACCTTC
NA	TRBV28	TRBJ2-3	TRBD2	CASSLGGVLGDTQYF	TGTGCCAGCAGTTTGGGGGGGGTTTTGGGAGATACGCAGTATTTT
NA	TRBV6-1	TRBJ1-5	NA	CSSRGSDGNQPQHF	TGTTCATCTCGGGGGAGTGATGGCAATCAGCCCCAGCATTTT
NA	TRBV5-1	TRBJ2-5	TRBD1	CASSSGTGIQETQYF	TGCGCCAGCAGCAGTGGGACAGGGATACAAGAGACCCAGTACTTC
NA	TRBV7-9	TRBJ1-1	TRBD1	CASGPRDREPEAFF	TGTGCCAGCGGACCCCGGGACAGGGAACCGGAAGCTTTCTTT
NA	TRBV28	TRBJ2-5	NA	CASSPSIGWQYF	TGTGCCAGCAGTCCCTCTATTGGGTGGCAGTACTTC
few	TRBV3-1	TRBJ2-3	TRBD2	CASSQTLQWLAGTDTQYF	TGTGCCAGCAGCCAGACTCTCCAGTGGCTAGCGGGAACAGATACGCAGTATTTT
NA	TRBV20-1	TRBJ1-1	NA	CSARGGWAFF	TGCAGTGCTAGAGGTGGGTGGGCTTTCTTT
once	TRBV5-1	TRBJ2-1	NA	CASSLSVGAPQSSYNEQFF	TGCGCCAGCAGCTTGTCAGTCGGGGCTCCCCAAAGCTCCTACAATGAGCAGTTCTTC
NA	TRBV7-2	TRBJ1-4	NA	CASSLWHTTDEKLFF	TGTGCCAGCAGCTTATGGCATACCACGGACGAAAAACTGTTTTTT
NA	TRBV2	TRBJ1-2	TRBD1	CASTQTGRGYTF	TGTGCCAGCACCCAGACAGGGCGCGGCTACACCTTC
NA	TRBV9	TRBJ1-2	TRBD1	CASSAIQDRVGYTF	TGTGCCAGCAGCGCAATACAGGACAGGGTTGGCTACACCTTC
NA	TRBV3-1	TRBJ2-1	NA	CASSQGVGPYNEQFF	TGTGCCAGCAGCCAGGGTGTAGGGCCTTACAATGAGCAGTTCTTC
many	TRBV10-3	TRBJ1-4	TRBD1	CAIGTGGDEKLFF	TGTGCCATCGGGACAGGGGGCGATGAAAAACTGTTTTTT
few	TRBV27	TRBJ1-6	NA	CASSPRQFGSYNSPLHF	TGTGCCAGCAGTCCCCGACAGTTTGGGTCCTATAATTCACCCCTCCACTTT
NA	TRBV2	TRBJ1-5	NA	CASRTLQENQPQHF	TGTGCCAGCAGAACATTACAGGAAAATCAGCCCCAGCATTTT
many	TRBV25-1	TRBJ2-7	NA	CASSEIAYEQYF	TGTGCCAGCAGTGAAATAGCGTACGAGCAGTACTTC
NA	TRBV4-2	TRBJ2-1	TRBD2	CASSPGGGTIYNEQFF	TGTGCCAGCAGCCCCGGGGGGGGGACCATTTACAATGAGCAGTTCTTC
NA	TRBV4-2	TRBJ2-2	NA	CASSQDVAKYTGELFF	TGTGCCAGCAGCCAAGATGTAGCCAAATACACCGGGGAGCTGTTTTTT
NA	TRBV4-1	TRBJ1-6	NA	CASSQDLRESYNSPPHF	TGCGCCAGCAGCCAAGACTTAAGGGAGTCCTATAATTCACCCCCCCACTTT
NA	TRBV20-1	TRBJ2-3	TRBD2	CSARTPGLADTDTQYF	TGCAGTGCCCGGACCCCGGGACTAGCGGACACAGATACGCAGTATTTT
few	TRBV4-2	TRBJ1-4	NA	CASSQGSSNEKLFF	TGTGCCAGCAGCCAGGGTAGCTCTAATGAAAAACTGTTTTTT
NA	TRBV7-9	TRBJ2-7	TRBD2	CASSLKPLPSGSSYEQYF	TGTGCCAGCAGCTTAAAGCCCCTCCCTAGCGGGAGCTCCTACGAGCAGTACTTC
NA	TRBV6-1	TRBJ2-7	NA	CASSEGNPYEQYF	TGTGCCAGCAGTGAGGGGAACCCCTACGAGCAGTACTTC
NA	TRBV29-1	TRBJ2-3	NA	CSVGPGGTDTQYF	TGCAGCGTGGGACCCGGCGGCACAGATACGCAGTATTTT
NA	TRBV28	TRBJ2-7	TRBD2	CASSLVWTSGNEQYF	TGTGCCAGCAGTTTAGTCTGGACTAGCGGGAACGAGCAGTACTTC
few	TRBV5-1	TRBJ2-3	TRBD2	CASSKGLAGGADTQYF	TGCGCCAGCAGCAAGGGACTAGCGGGAGGGGCGGATACGCAGTATTTT
many	TRBV20-1	TRBJ2-3	TRBD2	CSARDPIGLARTDTQYF	TGCAGTGCTAGAGACCCCATCGGACTAGCTCGCACAGATACGCAGTATTTT
NA	TRBV25-1	TRBJ1-4	NA	CASSVGASANEKLFF	TGTGCCAGCAGTGTGGGGGCTTCGGCTAATGAAAAACTGTTTTTT
NA	TRBV12-3/TRBV12-4	TRBJ2-3	TRBD2	CASSWLAGPSTDTQYF	TGTGCCAGCAGTTGGCTAGCGGGGCCTAGCACAGATACGCAGTATTTT
few	TRBV28	TRBJ1-5	NA	CASSLMKGSNQPQHF	TGTGCCAGCAGTTTAATGAAGGGGTCCAATCAGCCCCAGCATTTT
NA	TRBV7-8	TRBJ2-5	NA	CASSSVASRWETQYF	TGTGCCAGCAGCTCGGTGGCTAGCAGGTGGGAGACCCAGTACTTC
NA	TRBV29-1	TRBJ1-2	TRBD1	CSVVGDRAYGYTF	TGCAGCGTAGTCGGGGACAGGGCCTATGGCTACACCTTC
NA	TRBV10-3	TRBJ2-1	NA	CAISEDRDNEQFF	TGTGCCATCAGTGAGGACAGAGACAATGAGCAGTTCTTC
many	TRBV28	TRBJ2-7	NA	CASSSSYYEQYF	TGTGCCAGCAGTTCCTCCTACTACGAGCAGTACTTC
NA	TRBV9	TRBJ2-7	NA	CASSSKTGPDYEQYF	TGTGCCAGCAGCTCCAAAACTGGACCAGACTACGAGCAGTACTTC
NA	TRBV5-1	TRBJ2-2	TRBD1	CASAFTTGAGELFF	TGCGCCAGCGCGTTCACTACAGGGGCCGGGGAGCTGTTTTTT
few	TRBV20-1	TRBJ2-3	NA	CSAPRLVSTQYF	TGCAGTGCCCCCCGACTAGTCAGTACGCAGTATTTT
once	TRBV28	TRBJ2-7	NA	CASRRGTSYEQYF	TGTGCCAGCAGACGGGGGACATCCTACGAGCAGTACTTC
once	TRBV20-1	TRBJ2-1	TRBD2	CSASSSGRGNEQFF	TGCAGTGCTAGTTCAAGCGGGAGGGGAAATGAGCAGTTCTTC
NA	TRBV6-2/TRBV6-3	TRBJ1-1	NA	CASISRGAGTEAFF	TGTGCCAGCATTTCCCGGGGGGCTGGGACTGAAGCTTTCTTT
NA	TRBV12-3/TRBV12-4	TRBJ2-1	NA	CASSFNFPSETQFF	TGTGCCAGCAGCTTTAATTTTCCGAGCGAGACCCAGTTCTTC
NA	TRBV29-1	TRBJ1-4	NA	CSVRATNEKLFF	TGCAGCGTCAGGGCAACTAATGAAAAACTGTTTTTT
few	TRBV5-1	TRBJ1-5	NA	CASRRTVDQPQHF	TGCGCCAGCAGAAGGACAGTTGATCAGCCCCAGCATTTT
few	TRBV5-1	TRBJ1-2	NA	CAVSMGGPNYGYTF	TGCGCCGTTTCGATGGGGGGTCCTAACTATGGCTACACCTTC
NA	TRBV14	TRBJ1-1	NA	CASSQEPGAITEAFF	TGTGCCAGCAGCCAAGAGCCGGGGGCGATCACTGAAGCTTTCTTT